This is a list of T cell receptor beta chains from one sample in a study of human T cells and chemical hapten exposure. Using its own MiXCR run on the RACE reads, TCRdb lists one record per CDR3 protein. This repertoire shows under 450,000 distinct CDR3 sequences, about 6% found once; its top ten account for around 5.8%. Sequences were derived from whole blood, sampled in connection with sensitization to the hapten diphenylcyclopropenone (DPC). These receptor sequences come from a woman between 18 and 29 years old with alopecia areata. Some clones in this sample may be carry-over from other donors' samples. Both conserved end residues are part of each CDR3. Each record gives: J gene, V gene, CDR3 protein.

TRBJ1-1 TRBV27 CASRPRIGTEAFF
TRBJ1-5 TRBV12-3/TRBV12-4 CASRRGTGSNQPQHF
TRBJ2-3 TRBV7-2 CASSLGPLAGGLIHTQYF
TRBJ2-2 TRBV7-3 CASSLGNTGELFF
TRBJ2-4 TRBV6-2/TRBV6-3 CASRWAGGYIQYF
TRBJ1-4 TRBV6-5 CASSRGEKLFF
TRBJ2-3 TRBV6-2/TRBV6-3 CASSYVQSRTDTQYF
TRBJ2-6 TRBV12-5 CASGLVVTGSGANVLTF
TRBJ1-5 TRBV9 CASSVGVQQPQHF
TRBJ2-5 TRBV9 CASSVEGQQETQYF
TRBJ1-1 TRBV2 CASLDRDTEAFF
TRBJ1-2 TRBV7-2 CASSSIGQGTRGFHYGYTF
TRBJ2-3 TRBV2 CASSEDAGGTDTQYF
TRBJ1-1 TRBV7-2 CASSLALTSTEAFF
TRBJ2-7 TRBV27 CASSLASHSYEQYF
TRBJ1-5 TRBV20-1 CSARDSLVTGVWPQHF
TRBJ1-6 TRBV6-5 CASSRGMRSPLHF
TRBJ2-3 TRBV4-1 CASSQDRLAVLTRGDTQYF
TRBJ1-1 TRBV24-1 CATSDPESNTEAFF
TRBJ1-5 TRBV9 CASSASISNQPQHF
TRBJ1-5 TRBV20-1 CSAKTGTGFLSNQPQHF
TRBJ1-6 TRBV4-3 CASSQLTGTNSPLHF
TRBJ2-1 TRBV14 CASSPQGAGGPQWQFF
TRBJ1-5 TRBV6-6 CASSYKGNNQPQHF
TRBJ1-2 TRBV3-1 CASSPWDRIIYGYTF
TRBJ1-6 TRBV4-3 CASSQVPRGDSPLHF
TRBJ2-7 TRBV21-1 CATRGQNYEQYF
TRBJ2-2 TRBV7-9 CASSQTGANTGELFF
TRBJ2-3 TRBV10-2 CASSESVPGTQYF
TRBJ1-1 TRBV2 CASSETTVNTEAFF
TRBJ1-4 TRBV7-2 CASSLLSGDEKLFF
TRBJ1-1 TRBV28 CASSLSDRLNTEAFF
TRBJ1-5 TRBV6-6 CASASGEAPNNQPQHF
TRBJ2-7 TRBV20-1 CSARDFSGTGYEQYF
TRBJ1-5 TRBV9 CASSVVAPVGPQHF
TRBJ2-5 TRBV7-3 CASSFSSSGGWETQYF
TRBJ2-7 TRBV5-1 CASSPPRAGVYEQYF
TRBJ2-7 TRBV4-1 CASSLLAGTPYEQYF
TRBJ2-3 TRBV6-6 CASSTTFDTQYF
TRBJ1-5 TRBV9 CASSVEAENQPQHF
TRBJ1-5 TRBV6-6 CASSYGRGNQPQHF
TRBJ1-3 TRBV9 CASSVEWYSSGNTIYF
TRBJ2-6 TRBV20-1 CSARRLADKIRLGPTANVLTF
TRBJ2-7 TRBV10-3 CAISASDISYEQYF
TRBJ2-5 TRBV13 CASSFNSQETQYF
TRBJ1-1 TRBV27 CASSLKGLARGSAFF
TRBJ1-2 TRBV28 CASSRLDRIFDYGYTF
TRBJ2-3 TRBV4-1 CASSQGGGGDTQYF
TRBJ2-5 TRBV10-3 CAISEPIRTSGGAETQYF
TRBJ1-2 TRBV29-1 CSVEALTREGNYGYTF
TRBJ1-1 TRBV7-9 CASSPKITANNTEAFF
TRBJ2-1 TRBV12-3/TRBV12-4 CASSFLGVANEQFF
TRBJ2-3 TRBV4-1 CASSLAPSGTDTQYF
TRBJ2-1 TRBV3-1 CASSQVSGQSSYNEQFF
TRBJ2-7 TRBV2 CASSEALQWGREQYF
TRBJ2-1 TRBV7-9 CASSSLANNEQFF
TRBJ1-1 TRBV7-9 CASSPGRGGTEAFF
TRBJ2-1 TRBV6-6 CASSDGTRTYNEQFF
TRBJ2-7 TRBV5-5 CASSLYGSHSYEQYF
TRBJ2-3 TRBV20-1 CSARGWVAGGLDTQYF